Shown below are 23 T cell receptor beta chains from a single sample sequenced in a study of blood T cell repertoires in COVID-19. The data were produced by immunoSEQ multiplex PCR, yet TCRdb's version contains in-frame clones alone and is incomplete. Among more than 300,000 clones, roughly 90% were seen once, and the ten largest hold around 3.9%. Sequencing was carried out using PBMCs or T cells enriched from blood (not recorded which). The receptor source for this set is a woman aged 25 to 39 who had been exposed to COVID-19.

This chain connects TRBV4-1 to TRBJ1-1, with TRBD1 as a possible D gene (5 bases). Germline loops: CDR1 MGHRA, CDR2 YSYEKL. The CDR3 contains 14 residues. Trimming removed 7 bases from V and 3 bases from J, with 15 bases in between. The CDR3 reads CASKSFQGHTEAFF. The DNA for the CDR3 is TGCGCCAGCAAGTCGTTCCAGGGTCACACTGAAGCTTTCTTT.

The chain has TRBV11-2 and TRBJ2-2; 11 positions agree with TRBD2. Trimming cost V 3 bases and J 1 base; bases outside gene matches: 4. This CDR3 contains 17 residues. The germline gives CDR1 SGHAT, CDR2 FQNNGV. The CDR3 protein is CASSFPTSGVNTGELFF. In DNA form, the CDR3 reads TGTGCCAGCAGCTTCCCGACTAGCGGGGTGAACACCGGGGAGCTGTTTTTT.

The J gene is TRBJ1-2, the V gene TRBV2, with TRBD1 as a possible D gene (5 bases). This CDR3 has 13 amino acids. Per germline, CDR1 SNHLY and CDR2 FYNNEI. With 10 bases removed from V and 1 base from J, the gap between germline ends came to 13 bases. As DNA, the CDR3 is TGTGCCACCTCCCACGACAGTAACTATGGCTACACCTTC. As protein: CATSHDSNYGYTF.

V gene TRBV4-3 combines with J gene TRBJ2-4; D is possibly TRBD1 (7 bases). The V and J ends lost 4 bases and 0 bases respectively, with 25 bases between them. The CDR3 length is 20 residues. CDR1 is LGHNA and CDR2 is YSLEER in the germline V gene. This CDR3 reads CASSRYRGRLGDLAKNIQYF. The CDR3 DNA is TGCGCCAGCAGCCGATACAGGGGTCGACTGGGGGACTTAGCCAAAAACATTCAGTACTTC.

The chain uses TRBV5-5 and TRBJ1-1; no definite D call. The V end lost 0 bases, the J end lost 5 bases, and 11 bases lay between the germline ends. Germline V gene data show CDR1 as SGHKS and CDR2 as YYEKEE (reference sequence). This CDR3 contains 14 residues. CDR3: CASSLEWTLTEAFF. The CDR3 coding sequence is TGTGCCAGCAGCTTGGAATGGACTCTTACTGAAGCTTTCTTT.

This clone was detected only once. V and J are TRBV19 and TRBJ1-2; a weak D match, TRBD1 (5 bases). Trimming removed 1 base from V and 7 bases from J, with 10 bases in between. The CDR3 sequence is 13 residues long. Germline loops: CDR1 LNHDA, CDR2 SQIVND (reference sequence). The CDR3 here is CASSIAGFAGYTF. For the CDR3, the DNA is TGTGCCAGTAGTATAGCAGGGTTCGCTGGCTACACCTTC.

This clone came up once. The chain carries TRBV19 and TRBJ2-6; D gene uncertain. With 4 bases removed from V and 0 bases from J, the gap between germline ends came to 13 bases. There are 17 residues in the CDR3. CDR1 is LNHDA, CDR2 SQIVND, per germline (reference sequence). CDR3 sequence: CASSTVFISSGANVLTF. In nucleotides, the CDR3 is TGTGCCAGTAGTACCGTTTTTATCTCCTCTGGGGCCAACGTCCTGACTTTC.

The chain carries TRBV11-2 and TRBJ1-6; 7 nucleotides line up with TRBD1. The trim removed 5 bases at V and 8 bases at J, leaving 9 bases unmatched. Germline CDR1 is SGHAT and CDR2 is FQNNGV. The CDR3 consists of 15 residues. CDR3 coding DNA: TGTGCCAGCAGCCAGCGACAGGGATCGGATTCACCCCTCCACTTT. Amino acids: CASSQRQGSDSPLHF.

A remark on this clone: Other DNA sequences within the sample encode an identical CDR3. V gene TRBV18 combines with J gene TRBJ1-1; 7 positions agree with TRBD1. CDR1 is KGHSH and CDR2 is LQKENI in the germline V gene. The J segment lost 1 base and the V segment lost 3 bases, leaving 2 bases of the junction unmatched. The length of the CDR3 is 14 residues. The CDR3 region has the DNA TGTGCCAGCTCACCTCGGACAGGGAACACTGAAGCTTTCTTT. Protein sequence: CASSPRTGNTEAFF.

The V gene is TRBV3-1 (or the pseudogene TRBV3-2), the J gene TRBJ1-4, with 8 bases matching TRBD1. Germline loops: CDR1 LGHDT, CDR2 YNNKEL (reference sequence). The trim removed 5 bases at V and 7 bases at J, leaving 9 bases unmatched. The CDR3 runs to 15 residues. The CDR3 loop reads CASSFRTGSGEKLFF. The CDR3 DNA is TGTGCCAGCAGCTTCCGGACAGGGAGTGGTGAAAAACTGTTTTTT.

Concerning this clone itself: A far larger clone lies a single base away; this is likely a read error. At the DNA level, this CDR3 is encoded by other sequences in the same sample as well. The V and J genes are TRBV10-3 and TRBJ2-7, with 8 bases lining up with TRBD2. The V gene's germline CDR1 is ENHRY and CDR2 SYGVKD. This CDR3 comprises 14 residues. With 11 bases clipped from V and 1 base from J, the junction kept 10 bases outside the gene matches. The CDR3 region is CAGGGRGVSYEQYF. The CDR3 DNA reads as TGTGCCGGGGGTGGGCGGGGGGTTTCCTACGAGCAGTACTTC.

This sequence joins TRBV19 and TRBJ2-3, with 12 bases aligning to TRBD2. CDR1 is LNHDA, CDR2 SQIVND, per germline (reference sequence). V shed 3 bases and J 1 base; nucleotides not matched to a gene: 8. CDR3 length: 18 amino acids. CDR3 loop: CASSISLAGGRGTDTQYF. CDR3 bases: TGTGCCAGTAGTATTTCCCTAGCGGGGGGGAGAGGCACAGATACGCAGTATTTT.

This clone has a handful of counts. This specimen includes other DNA sequences encoding the same CDR3. The chain joins TRBV7-2 to TRBJ1-2, with 8 bases that match TRBD1. V lost 6 bases to trimming and J lost 4 bases; unmatched junction nucleotides: 4. Germline V lookup: CDR1 SGHTA, CDR2 FQGNSA. The CDR3 contains 13 residues. The CDR3 loop is CASSSGQGYGYTF. In DNA, the CDR3 is TGTGCCAGCAGTAGCGGACAGGGCTATGGCTACACCTTC.

J is TRBJ1-1 and V is TRBV7-9; D call uncertain. Trimming stripped 2 bases from V and 7 bases from J, with 14 bases between. There are 14 residues in the CDR3. Germline-derived CDR1 and CDR2 are SEHNR and FQNEAQ (reference sequence). Here the CDR3 DNA reads TGTGCCAGCAGCTTAATAGACTGGGGAGGTGAAGCTTTCTTT. Translation gives CASSLIDWGGEAFF.

The gene calls are TRBV18 and TRBJ1-1; D remains ambiguous. This CDR3 region has 14 residues. Looked up from germline, CDR1 is KGHSH and CDR2 is LQKENI. The V end lost 0 bases, the J end lost 3 bases, and 8 bases lay between the germline ends. The CDR3: CASSPPLGDTEAFF. The CDR3 nucleotides read TGTGCCAGCTCACCACCTCTGGGAGACACTGAAGCTTTCTTT.

This chain uses TRBV11-2 with TRBJ2-1, with D possibly TRBD1 on 6 matching bases. The CDR3 has 15 amino acids. Trimming stripped 3 bases from V and 8 bases from J, with 17 bases between. CDR1 is SGHAT and CDR2 is FQNNGV in the germline V gene. CDR3 DNA: TGTGCCAGCAGCTTTACCGCCGGGGCAGGGGATGAGCAGTTCTTC. This translates into CASSFTAGAGDEQFF.

J is TRBJ2-7 and V is TRBV7-9; a weak D match, TRBD2 (5 bases). Germline CDR1 is SEHNR and CDR2 is FQNEAQ (reference sequence). The CDR3 contains 15 residues. Trimming pared 5 bases from V and 0 bases from J, leaving 14 bases between. The CDR3 region is CASSPGGQPSYEQYF. The CDR3 region has the DNA TGTGCCAGCAGCCCCGGCGGGCAGCCCTCCTACGAGCAGTACTTC.

In DNA form, the CDR3 reads TGTGCCAGCAGTCAGATCCGGGACAGGGTAAACATTCAGTACTTC. Protein: CASSQIRDRVNIQYF. The gene calls are TRBV7-8 and TRBJ2-4, with 9 bases identical to TRBD1. Germline V CDR1 and CDR2: SGHVS, FQNEAQ. The J segment lost 6 bases and the V segment lost 6 bases, leaving 9 bases of the junction unmatched. There are 15 residues in the CDR3.

This chain uses TRBV5-1 with TRBJ2-3; perhaps TRBD2 as D (6 bases). Germline assignment: CDR1 SGHRS and CDR2 YFSETQ. The V and J ends lost 4 bases and 4 bases respectively, with 13 bases between them. The CDR3 has 14 amino acids. The chain's CDR3 is CASSLRLVPDTQYF. CDR3 coding DNA: TGCGCCAGCAGCCTCAGACTAGTACCAGATACGCAGTATTTT.

The chain combines TRBV19 with TRBJ2-7; 8 bases fit TRBD2. Germline assignment: CDR1 LNHDA and CDR2 SQIVND (reference sequence). V dropped 5 bases and J dropped 4; count of bases not matched to a gene: 7. CDR3 length: 14 residues. This CDR3 is CASSPGGGSYEQYF. The CDR3 DNA reads as TGTGCCAGTAGTCCGGGCGGGGGGAGTTACGAGCAGTACTTC.

In nucleotides, the CDR3 is TGTGCCAGCAGCTTAGAGGCAGTATCGGGCGAGCAGTACTTC. This translates into CASSLEAVSGEQYF. The rearrangement joins TRBV7-9 to TRBJ2-7; D uncertain. Germline CDR1 SEHNR, CDR2 FQNEAQ (reference sequence). The CDR3 runs 14 residues. Trimming took off 1 base at V and 6 bases at J, with 13 bases between the two ends.

This sequence joins TRBV5-1 and TRBJ1-5; TRBD1 aligns across 10 bases. With V trimmed by 0 bases and J by 1 base, 1 base remained unmatched. Germline V gene sequence: CDR1 SGHRS, CDR2 YFSETQ. This CDR3 spans 16 amino acids. The CDR3 sequence: CASSLGGQGSNQPQHF. The CDR3 DNA follows: TGCGCCAGCAGCTTGGGGGGACAGGGGAGCAATCAGCCCCAGCATTTT. Looking up the rest from reference TRBV5-1 and TRBJ1-5 gives the full variable domain: KAGVTQTPRYLIKTRGQQVTLSCSPISGHRSVSWYQQTPGQGLQFLFEYFSETQRNKGNFPGRFSGRQFSNSRSEMNVSTLELGDSALYLCASSLGGQGSNQPQHFGDGTRLSIL.

As concerns this clone: The sample holds other DNA sequences that translate to the same CDR3. This chain connects TRBV30 to TRBJ1-1, with D perhaps TRBD1 (6 bases). Per the germline V gene, CDR1 is GTSNPN and CDR2 is SVGIG (reference sequence). CDR3 length: 14 residues. The ends were cut back, 1 base at V and 0 bases at J, with 9 bases in the middle. CDR3 sequence: CAWSATGLNTEAFF. CDR3 bases: TGTGCCTGGAGTGCGACAGGCCTGAACACTGAAGCTTTCTTT.